Many counts were recorded for the clone carrying this TCR beta chain. The antigen remains unidentified. The protocol attached unique molecular identifiers to individual cDNA molecules. TCRdb redid the calling of the 5' RACE reads with MiXCR, one entry per CDR3 protein. The sample contains around 63,000 distinct CDR3 sequences, about 6% of which appear only once. Germline CDR1 SGHRS, CDR2 YFSETQ. The junction had 9 bases not matched to a gene; V was cut back by 3 bases and J by 5 bases. The CDR3 is made up of 17 amino acids. The data are from a study of early T cells in non-severe SARS-CoV-2 infection. Study-level information: Unpaired chains resulted from sequencing bulk RNA of unsorted whole blood.

General study points: Matching against VDJdb likely underestimated virus-specific expansions, favoring anti-spike CD8.

The V and J genes are TRBV5-1 and TRBJ2-2; 11 bases fit TRBD2. The receptor was isolated from an adult who was a healthcare worker with PCR-confirmed SARS-CoV-2 infection or an uninfected control (not recorded which). The sample in question was whole blood, obtained at baseline. The CDR3 nucleotides read TGCGCCAGCAGCTCGCGGGTACTAGCGGGAGATACCGGGGAGCTGTTTTTT. It translates to CASSSRVLAGDTGELFF.